One T cell receptor beta chain is described in this entry. This entry belongs to a study of blood T cell repertoires in COVID-19. TCRdb's table, derived via immunoSEQ multiplex PCR, lists solely in-frame clones and lacks some. The sample contains about 230,000 clones, roughly 86% of which appear only once. The CDR3 is made up of 14 amino acids. From germline, CDR1 is SGHKS and CDR2 YYEKEE (reference sequence). V gave up 1 base and J gave up 0 bases, with 7 bases separating them. The chain links TRBV5-5 to TRBJ1-1; no definite D call. The sequencing input was PBMCs or T cells enriched from blood (not recorded which). The clonotype was recovered from a woman younger than 45 with acute COVID-19. The DNA for the CDR3 is TGTGCCAGCAGCTTGCCAGTCATGAACACTGAAGCTTTCTTT. This sequence encodes CASSLPVMNTEAFF.